Below, 28 T cell receptor beta chains from the same sample are listed, as sequenced in a study of post-analysis software for immune sequencing data. Unique molecular identifiers tagged the TCR beta cDNA libraries. TCRdb re-called the PCR reads with MiXCR, one entry per CDR3 protein. The sample lists some 690,000 distinct CDR3 sequences; around 60% were seen once. Notes on the study in general: Patients had higher frequencies than controls of five or six TRBV segments, including TRBV5-6, TRBV5-1 and TRBV20-1.

The antigens for these receptors are not known. What was sequenced was blood. The receptors were gathered from a girl aged 2-10 years with multiple sclerosis.

The rearrangement links TRBV20-1 to TRBJ2-3; D gene unclear. V dropped 5 bases and J dropped 0 bases, with 15 bases sitting between them. Germline CDR1 and CDR2: DFQATT and SNEGSKA (reference sequence). CDR3 length equals 15 residues. DNA for the CDR3: TGCAGTGCTGGGAACTACGCCTCTAGCACAGATACGCAGTATTTT. Amino acid sequence: CSAGNYASSTDTQYF.

J is TRBJ2-7 and V is TRBV29-1; D possibly matches TRBD1 or TRBD2 (5 bases each). The better agreement between TRBJ2-5 and the DNA end casts doubt on the J call. The germline gives CDR1 SQVTM, CDR2 ANQGSEA. There are 14 residues in the CDR3. The CDR3 loop is CSVEEAGFGETQYF. In DNA form, the CDR3 reads TGCAGCGTTGAGGAGGCAGGGTTTGGAGAGACCCAGTACTTC.

This clonotype was seen just once. DNA of the CDR3: TGTGCCATCAGAGGAGGGGAGAACACTGAAGCTTTCTTT. It encodes CAIRGGENTEAFF. The V call is TRBV10-3, the J call TRBJ1-1; D is perhaps TRBD1 (5 bases). Germline lookup yields CDR1 ENHRY and CDR2 SYGVKD. The V gene lost 6 bases and the J gene lost 1 base, with 9 bases spanning the gap. This CDR3 spans 13 amino acids.

There are a few counts of this clonotype. This chain uses TRBV4-1 with TRBJ2-1; D unclear. CDR3 length: 18 residues. Germline values: CDR1 MGHRA, CDR2 YSYEKL. The V end was cut by 0 bases, the J end by 0 bases, with 15 bases between. The CDR3: CASSQEFGSLSSYNEQFF. The CDR3 DNA sequence: TGCGCCAGCAGCCAAGAATTCGGCTCATTGAGCTCCTACAATGAGCAGTTCTTC.

A few counts support this clonotype. In nucleotides, the CDR3 is TGCAGCGTTTGGACTAGCGGGTCCTACGAGCAGTACTTC. It translates to CSVWTSGSYEQYF. The genes are TRBV29-1 and TRBJ2-7, with TRBD2 matching over 11 bases. V was clipped by 5 bases and J by 1 base; unmatched bases: 1. CDR1 and CDR2 from the germline V gene are SQVTM and ANQGSEA. The CDR3 is 13 residues long.

This rearrangement joins TRBV6-5 to TRBJ2-7, with a tentative D call TRBD2 (5 bases). The CDR3 runs 15 residues. V gave up 6 bases and J gave up 0 bases, with 15 bases separating them. Per the germline V gene, CDR1 is MNHEY and CDR2 is SVGAGI. In DNA, the CDR3 is TGTGCCAGCAGGATGCCCAGCGGCCTCTCCTACGAGCAGTACTTC. Its translation is CASRMPSGLSYEQYF.

The genes are TRBV25-1 and TRBJ1-5, with D maybe TRBD1 (6 bases). V was trimmed by 6 bases and J by 7 bases, leaving 19 bases between them. The germline CDR1 and CDR2 sequences are MGHDK and SYGVNS. The CDR3 extends over 15 amino acids. The CDR3 region is CASSPQGLSGQPQHF. CDR3 bases: TGTGCCAGCAGCCCACAGGGCCTGTCGGGACAGCCCCAGCATTTT. Combining the CDR3 with reference TRBV25-1 and TRBJ1-5 gives the whole variable domain EADIYQTPRYLVIGTGKKITLECSQTMGHDKMYWYQQDPGMELHLIHYSYGVNSTEKGDLSSESTVSRIRTEHFPLTLESARPSHTSQYLCASSPQGLSGQPQHFGDGTRLSIL.

This clonotype turned up a few times. This chain links TRBV20-1 with TRBJ2-3; the match to TRBD2 covers 12 bases. After removal of 3 bases from V and 5 bases from J, the junction contained 6 bases not matched to a gene. This CDR3 comprises 15 residues. Germline values: CDR1 DFQATT, CDR2 SNEGSKA (reference sequence). CDR3 region: CSASSRLAGEDTQYF. CDR3 DNA: TGCAGTGCTAGTTCCAGACTAGCGGGGGAAGATACGCAGTATTTT.

The table lists this clonotype with a few counts. The V call is TRBV19, the J call TRBJ2-1; D is possibly TRBD2 (6 bases). The length of the CDR3 is 16 residues. Per germline, CDR1 LNHDA and CDR2 SQIVND (reference sequence). V lost 3 bases to trimming and J lost 0 bases, with 12 bases between them. CDR3 nucleotides: TGTGCCAGTAGTATTTTGGACTATAGCTCCTACAATGAGCAGTTCTTC. Translation gives CASSILDYSSYNEQFF.

The genes are TRBV7-2 and TRBJ1-1; D uncertain. The V gene's germline CDR1 is SGHTA and CDR2 FQGNSA. The length of the CDR3 is 14 residues. With 3 bases removed from V and 4 bases from J, the gap between germline ends came to 12 bases. Here the CDR3 DNA reads TGTGCCAGCAGCTTTTCCCCGACCATCACTGAAGCTTTCTTT. As protein: CASSFSPTITEAFF. Full variable domain (rest looked up from reference TRBV7-2 and TRBJ1-1): GAGVSQSPSNKVTEKGKDVELRCDPISGHTALYWYRQSLGQGLEFLIYFQGNSAPDKSGLPSDRFSAERTGGSVSTLTIQRTQQEDSAVYLCASSFSPTITEAFFGQGTRLTVV.

The chain has TRBV20-1 and TRBJ2-7, with D possibly being TRBD1 or TRBD2 (6 bases each). The DNA end favors TRBJ2-5, so the J call may be wrong. Per the germline V gene, CDR1 is DFQATT and CDR2 is SNEGSKA (reference sequence). The CDR3 length is 13 residues. Written as DNA, the CDR3 is TGCAGTGCCACACTTGAGGGGGGAGAGACCCAGTACTTC. Protein: CSATLEGGETQYF.

This clonotype was seen more than once but under ten times. The genes are TRBV6-5 and TRBJ1-5; D ambiguous. V was clipped by 8 bases and J by 0 bases, with 14 bases between them. Germline-derived CDR1 and CDR2 are MNHEY and SVGAGI. CDR3 length equals 15 residues. CDR3 amino acids: CASVRTADSNQPQHF. Written as DNA, the CDR3 is TGTGCCAGCGTTCGGACTGCCGATAGCAATCAGCCCCAGCATTTT.

The sample holds a few counts of this clonotype. The chain uses TRBV29-1 and TRBJ1-2; no firm D call. V was cut by 3 bases and J by 4 bases, with 6 bases left in between. In germline, CDR1 is SQVTM, CDR2 ANQGSEA. CDR3 length: 11 residues. CDR3: CSVDGLYGYTF. CDR3 nucleotide sequence: TGCAGCGTTGATGGACTCTATGGCTACACCTTC.

V gene TRBV28 combines with J gene TRBJ1-5; D might be TRBD1 (5 bases). Germline-derived CDR1 and CDR2 are MDHEN and SYDVKM. Trimming took off 2 bases at V and 1 base at J, with 15 bases between the two ends. The CDR3 runs 17 residues. The CDR3, as DNA: TGTGCCAGCAGTTTAAGGGGCAGGGTTCGGAGCAATCAGCCCCAGCATTTT. Translated: CASSLRGRVRSNQPQHF.

Written as DNA, the CDR3 is TGCGCCAGCAGCTTTGTTCCGGGAAACCAAGAGACCCAGTACTTC. Its protein product is CASSFVPGNQETQYF. The chain carries TRBV5-1 and TRBJ2-5, with D possibly being TRBD2 (5 bases). Germline assignment: CDR1 SGHRS and CDR2 YFSETQ. There are 15 residues in the CDR3. Trimming took 2 bases from V and 0 from J, leaving 11 bases between them.

The chain combines TRBV20-1 with TRBJ2-3; 7 bases line up with TRBD2. The V gene's germline CDR1 is DFQATT and CDR2 SNEGSKA (reference sequence). The V gene end was trimmed by 5 bases and the J gene end by 1 base; junction bases not matched to a gene: 6. This CDR3 has 14 residues. The CDR3 sequence: CSARSGVGTDTQYF. The CDR3 bases are TGCAGTGCTCGCAGCGGGGTTGGCACAGATACGCAGTATTTT.

This clonotype was seen a handful of times. This chain connects TRBV7-3 to TRBJ2-6; no clear D. The CDR3 consists of 14 residues. Germline V gene data show CDR1 as SGHTA and CDR2 as FQGTGA. Trimming removed 5 bases at V and 0 bases at J, with 5 bases between. The CDR3 here is CASSQSSGANVLTF. In DNA, the CDR3 is TGTGCCAGCAGCCAGAGCTCTGGGGCCAACGTCCTGACTTTC.

This clonotype was seen only a few times. The rearrangement uses TRBV10-2 and TRBJ2-6, with D unresolved. Trimming stripped 5 bases from V and 0 bases from J, with 8 bases between. The germline V gene has CDR1 WSHSY and CDR2 SAAADI. The CDR3 runs to 15 residues. DNA for the CDR3: TGCGCCAGCAGTCAGGACCGCTCTGGGGCCAACGTCCTGACTTTC. It translates to CASSQDRSGANVLTF.

The J gene is TRBJ1-1, the V gene TRBV6-6; D remains ambiguous. This CDR3 region has 14 residues. Trimming cost V 5 bases and J 1 base, with 11 bases left between them. Germline loops: CDR1 MNHNY, CDR2 SVGAGI (reference sequence). The chain's CDR3 is CASSTSGENTEAFF. CDR3 DNA: TGTGCCAGCAGTACTTCTGGGGAGAACACTGAAGCTTTCTTT.

This chain links TRBV20-1 with TRBJ2-3; 9 nucleotides match TRBD2. CDR1 and CDR2 (germline): DFQATT, SNEGSKA (reference sequence). Germline trimming cut 4 bases from V and 2 bases from J; bases unmatched to any gene: 13. The CDR3 length is 17 residues. This CDR3 reads CSAKRAGAGGATDTQYF. In DNA, the CDR3 is TGCAGTGCTAAACGAGCTGGGGCGGGAGGGGCCACAGATACGCAGTATTTT.

The V gene is TRBV6-1, the J gene TRBJ1-1, with 7 bases lining up with TRBD1. Germline V CDR1 and CDR2: MNHNS, SASEGT. This CDR3 region has 16 residues. Trimming removed 6 bases from V and 1 base from J; junction bases left unmatched: 11. The DNA of the CDR3 is TGTGCCAGCAGCGTCCTGACAGGGCCGCCGAACACTGAAGCTTTCTTT. Protein sequence: CASSVLTGPPNTEAFF.

This chain joins TRBV28 and TRBJ2-3, with 9 nucleotides matching TRBD2. Trimming cost V 5 bases and J 4 bases; bases outside gene matches: 7. Per germline, CDR1 MDHEN and CDR2 SYDVKM. The CDR3 consists of 15 residues. In DNA, the CDR3 is TGTGCCAGCAGTCCCTGGACTAGCGAGGCAGATACGCAGTATTTT. Translating it yields CASSPWTSEADTQYF.

This sequence joins TRBV20-1 and TRBJ2-3; unclear D gene. The V and J ends lost 4 bases and 0 bases respectively, with 8 bases between them. Germline V gives CDR1 DFQATT, CDR2 SNEGSKA (reference sequence). CDR3 length equals 13 residues. For the CDR3, the DNA is TGCAGTGCTACGGGTGGGAGCACAGATACGCAGTATTTT. Translating gives CSATGGSTDTQYF.

The chain recombines TRBV7-2 with TRBJ1-2; a weak D match, TRBD1 (5 bases). The V end was cut by 7 bases, the J end by 1 base, with 13 bases between. The germline V gene has CDR1 SGHTA and CDR2 FQGNSA. This CDR3 is 14 amino acids long. CDR3 in amino acids: CASTMMTDNYGYTF. CDR3 nucleotide sequence: TGTGCCAGCACCATGATGACAGATAACTATGGCTACACCTTC.

This clonotype was seen a handful of times. V is TRBV3-1 and J is TRBJ2-5; no clear D. The length of the CDR3 is 16 residues. V gave up 2 bases and J gave up 0 bases, with 13 bases separating them. CDR1 and CDR2 (germline): LGHDT, YNNKEL (reference sequence). The CDR3 spells CASSQYLRLDQETQYF. Written as DNA, the CDR3 is TGTGCCAGCAGCCAATACCTTAGACTGGACCAAGAGACCCAGTACTTC.

The V call is TRBV2, the J call TRBJ2-1, with 12 bases aligning to TRBD2. Germline V CDR1 and CDR2: SNHLY, FYNNEI. The CDR3 is 16 amino acids. The ends lost 5 bases at V and 7 bases at J; junction bases unmatched: 9. The CDR3 DNA follows: TGTGCCAGCAGTCTGTCTAGCGGGGGGGCCTTAAATGAGCAGTTCTTC. Amino acid sequence: CASSLSSGGALNEQFF.

The genes are TRBV25-1 and TRBJ2-5; 7 nucleotides line up with TRBD1. Trimming at V came to 4 bases and at J to 11 bases, leaving 19 bases not matched to a gene. CDR1 and CDR2 (germline): MGHDK, SYGVNS. The CDR3 is 16 amino acids. CDR3 in DNA: TGTGCCAGCAGTGCGACGTGGGACAGAGACTACAATGAGCAGTACTTC. It yields the protein CASSATWDRDYNEQYF.

The V gene is TRBV7-2, the J gene TRBJ2-3; D uncertain. V was cut by 3 bases and J by 1 base, with 8 bases left in between. Germline V gene lookup returns CDR1 SGHTA and CDR2 FQGNSA. The CDR3 consists of 14 residues. CDR3 sequence reads: CASSFRARTDTQYF. The CDR3 DNA reads TGTGCCAGCAGCTTTAGGGCTCGCACAGATACGCAGTATTTT.